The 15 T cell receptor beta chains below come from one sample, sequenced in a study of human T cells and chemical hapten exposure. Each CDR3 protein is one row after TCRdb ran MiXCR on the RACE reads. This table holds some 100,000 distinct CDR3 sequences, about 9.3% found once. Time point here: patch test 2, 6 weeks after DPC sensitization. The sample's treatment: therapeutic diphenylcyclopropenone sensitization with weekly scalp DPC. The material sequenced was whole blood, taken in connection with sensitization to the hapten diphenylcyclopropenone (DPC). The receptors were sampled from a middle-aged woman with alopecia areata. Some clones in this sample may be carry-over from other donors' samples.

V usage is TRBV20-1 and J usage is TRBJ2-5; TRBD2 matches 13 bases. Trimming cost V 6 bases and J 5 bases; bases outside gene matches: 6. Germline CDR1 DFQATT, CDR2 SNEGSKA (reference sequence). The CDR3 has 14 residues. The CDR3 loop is CSALRTSGSETQYF. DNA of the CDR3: TGCAGTGCACTGAGGACTAGCGGGAGTGAGACCCAGTACTTC.

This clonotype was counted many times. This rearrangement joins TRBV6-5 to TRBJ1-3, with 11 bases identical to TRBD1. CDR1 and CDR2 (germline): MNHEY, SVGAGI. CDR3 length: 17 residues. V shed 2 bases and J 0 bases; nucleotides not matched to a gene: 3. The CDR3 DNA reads TGTGCCAGCAGTTACGGACAGGGGGCAAACTCTGGAAACACCATATATTTT. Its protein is CASSYGQGANSGNTIYF.

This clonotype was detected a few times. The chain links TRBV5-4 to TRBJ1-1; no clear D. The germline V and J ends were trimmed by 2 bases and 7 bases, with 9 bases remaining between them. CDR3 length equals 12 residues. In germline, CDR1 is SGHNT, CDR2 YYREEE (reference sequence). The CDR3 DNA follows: TGTGCCAGCAGCTTAGGACCGGGTGAAGCTTTCTTT. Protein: CASSLGPGEAFF.

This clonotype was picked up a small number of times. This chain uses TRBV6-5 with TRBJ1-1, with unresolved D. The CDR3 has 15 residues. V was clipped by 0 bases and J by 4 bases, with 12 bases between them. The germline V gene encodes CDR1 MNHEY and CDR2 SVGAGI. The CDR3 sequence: CASSYSMTARTEAFF. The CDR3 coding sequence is TGTGCCAGCAGTTACTCGATGACGGCTCGCACTGAAGCTTTCTTT.

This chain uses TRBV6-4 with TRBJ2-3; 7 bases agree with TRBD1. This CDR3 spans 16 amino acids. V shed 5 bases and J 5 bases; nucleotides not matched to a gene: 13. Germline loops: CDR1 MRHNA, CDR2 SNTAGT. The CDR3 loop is CASSRLGTEFGDTQYF. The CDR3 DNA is TGTGCCAGCAGTAGACTCGGGACAGAGTTTGGAGATACGCAGTATTTT.

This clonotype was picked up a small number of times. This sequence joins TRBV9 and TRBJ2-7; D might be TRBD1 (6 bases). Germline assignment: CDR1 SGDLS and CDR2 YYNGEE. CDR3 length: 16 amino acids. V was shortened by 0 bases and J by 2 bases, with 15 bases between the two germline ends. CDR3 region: CASSVGQGTPTYEQYF. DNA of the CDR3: TGTGCCAGCAGCGTAGGACAAGGGACACCAACCTACGAGCAGTACTTC.

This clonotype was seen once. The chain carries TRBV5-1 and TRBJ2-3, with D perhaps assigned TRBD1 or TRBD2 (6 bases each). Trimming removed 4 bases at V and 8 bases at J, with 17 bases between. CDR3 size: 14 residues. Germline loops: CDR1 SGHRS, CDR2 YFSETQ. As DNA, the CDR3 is TGCGCCAGCAGCCAACGTATAGGGGGAGGTACGCAGTATTTT. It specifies CASSQRIGGGTQYF.

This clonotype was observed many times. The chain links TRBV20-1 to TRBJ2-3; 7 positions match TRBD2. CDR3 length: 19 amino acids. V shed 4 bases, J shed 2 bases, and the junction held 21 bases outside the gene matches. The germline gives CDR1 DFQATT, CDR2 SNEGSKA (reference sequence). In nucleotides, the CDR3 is TGCAGTGCTACGACCGGACATACAAGGGCGGGAGCATCCACAGATACGCAGTATTTT. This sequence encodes CSATTGHTRAGASTDTQYF.

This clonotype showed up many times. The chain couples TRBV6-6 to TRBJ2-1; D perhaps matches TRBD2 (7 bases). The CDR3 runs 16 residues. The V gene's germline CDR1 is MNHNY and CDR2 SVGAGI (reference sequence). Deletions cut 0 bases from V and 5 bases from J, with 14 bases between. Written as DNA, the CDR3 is TGTGCCAGCAGTTACTCGAGGGGGGGCGGGAACAATGAGCAGTTCTTC. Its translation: CASSYSRGGGNNEQFF.

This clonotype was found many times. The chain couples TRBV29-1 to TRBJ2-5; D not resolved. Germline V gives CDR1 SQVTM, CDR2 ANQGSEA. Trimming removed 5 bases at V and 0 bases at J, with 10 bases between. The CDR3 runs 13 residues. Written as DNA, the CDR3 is TGCAGCGTTCGAACCATTGACCAAGAGACCCAGTACTTC. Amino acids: CSVRTIDQETQYF.

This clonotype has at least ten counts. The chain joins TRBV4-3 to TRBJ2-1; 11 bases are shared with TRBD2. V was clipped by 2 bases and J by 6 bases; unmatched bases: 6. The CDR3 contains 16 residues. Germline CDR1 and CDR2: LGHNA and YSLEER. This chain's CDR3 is CASSQILTSGSNEQFF. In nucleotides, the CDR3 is TGCGCCAGCAGCCAAATCCTCACTAGCGGGAGCAATGAGCAGTTCTTC.

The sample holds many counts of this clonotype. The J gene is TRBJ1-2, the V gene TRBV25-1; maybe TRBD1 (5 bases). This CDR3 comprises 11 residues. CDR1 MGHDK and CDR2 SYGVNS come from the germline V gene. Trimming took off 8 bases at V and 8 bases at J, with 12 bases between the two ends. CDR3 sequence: CASQWGEGYTF. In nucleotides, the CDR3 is TGTGCCAGCCAGTGGGGGGAGGGCTACACCTTC.

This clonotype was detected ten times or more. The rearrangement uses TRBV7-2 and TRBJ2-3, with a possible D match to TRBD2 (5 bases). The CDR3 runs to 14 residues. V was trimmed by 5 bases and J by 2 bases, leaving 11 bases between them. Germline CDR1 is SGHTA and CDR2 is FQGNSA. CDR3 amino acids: CASSRSGFTDTQYF. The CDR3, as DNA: TGTGCCAGCAGCCGCAGCGGTTTCACAGATACGCAGTATTTT.

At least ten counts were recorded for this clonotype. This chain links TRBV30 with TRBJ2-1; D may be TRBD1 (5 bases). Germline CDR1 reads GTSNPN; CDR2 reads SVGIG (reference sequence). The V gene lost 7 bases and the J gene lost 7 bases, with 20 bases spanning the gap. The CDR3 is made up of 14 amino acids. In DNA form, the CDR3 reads TGTGCCTTCCCAGGGAACGGTAAGGGGAATGAGCAGTTCTTC. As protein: CAFPGNGKGNEQFF.

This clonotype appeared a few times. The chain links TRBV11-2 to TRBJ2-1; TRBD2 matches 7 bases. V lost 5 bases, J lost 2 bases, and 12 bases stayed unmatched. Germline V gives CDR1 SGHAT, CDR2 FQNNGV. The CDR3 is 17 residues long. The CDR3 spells CASSPYSGGGAYNEQFF. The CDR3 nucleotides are TGTGCCAGCAGCCCTTACTCCGGGGGAGGGGCCTACAATGAGCAGTTCTTC.